This T cell receptor (beta chain) was found in a study of T cells in women clearing cervical HPV infection. Across the whole study: Cases' blood sampling followed lesion detection by median approximately 150 days (90 to 200).

TCRdb's table, derived via immunoSEQ multiplex PCR, lists solely in-frame clones and lacks some. Recorded for this sample: fewer than 35,000 clones. Germline V gives CDR1 SGHNT, CDR2 YYREEE (reference sequence). The CDR3 loop spans 16 amino acids. Turning to this clone: Compared with germline, one end of the junction differs, possibly owing to a read error. The read is 3 residues too short to cover the CDR3 end, so that end is filled in from the germline J gene.

The origin of this receptor is a woman between 18 and 70 years old with a cervical HPV16 infection that either progressed to CIN3+ or cleared (not recorded which). The chain recombines TRBV5-4 with TRBJ1-1; tentative D call: TRBD1 (6 bases). Material for sequencing was blood buffy coat. CDR3 amino acids: CASTLNRAERSTEAFF. CDR3 DNA, as far as it was read: TGTGCCAGCACCTTGAACAGGGCTGAAAGATCCACTGAA.